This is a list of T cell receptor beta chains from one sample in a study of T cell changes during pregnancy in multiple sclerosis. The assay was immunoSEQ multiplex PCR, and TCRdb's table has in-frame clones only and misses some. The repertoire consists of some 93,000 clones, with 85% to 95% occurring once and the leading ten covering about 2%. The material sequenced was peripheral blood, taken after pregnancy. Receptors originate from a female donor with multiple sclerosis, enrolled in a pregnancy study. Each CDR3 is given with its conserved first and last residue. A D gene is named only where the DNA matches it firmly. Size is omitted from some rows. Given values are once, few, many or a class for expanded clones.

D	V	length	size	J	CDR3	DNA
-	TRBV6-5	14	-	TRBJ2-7	CASRDSGSSYEQYF	TGTGCCAGCAGAGATAGCGGAAGCTCCTACGAGCAGTACTTC
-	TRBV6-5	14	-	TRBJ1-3	CASSEGFSGNTIYF	TGTGCCAGCAGCGAGGGATTCTCTGGAAACACCATATATTTT
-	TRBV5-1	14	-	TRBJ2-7	CASSRQDSIYEQYF	TGCGCCAGCAGCCGACAAGACAGTATCTACGAGCAGTACTTC
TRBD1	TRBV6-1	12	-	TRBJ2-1	CASRTGSNEQFF	TGTGCCAGCAGGACAGGGAGCAATGAGCAGTTCTTC
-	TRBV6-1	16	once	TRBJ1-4	CASSDLMGAGNEKLFF	TGTGCCAGCAGTGACTTAATGGGGGCCGGTAATGAAAAACTGTTTTTT
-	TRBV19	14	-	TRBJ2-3	CASRRGSSTDTQYF	TGTGCCAGCAGACGGGGATCTAGCACAGATACGCAGTATTTT
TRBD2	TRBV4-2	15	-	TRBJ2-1	CASSQAAGVVNEQFF	TGTGCCAGCAGCCAAGCTGCGGGAGTGGTCAATGAGCAGTTCTTC
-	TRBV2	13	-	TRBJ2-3	CASSEAPGLAQYF	TGTGCCAGCAGTGAAGCGCCAGGGTTAGCGCAGTATTTT
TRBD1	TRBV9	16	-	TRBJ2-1	CASSAPPGTAHNEQFF	TGTGCCAGCAGCGCCCCCCCCGGGACAGCACACAATGAGCAGTTCTTC
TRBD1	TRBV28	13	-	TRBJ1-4	CASRDRGTEKLFF	TGTGCCAGCAGGGACAGGGGGACCGAAAAACTGTTTTTT
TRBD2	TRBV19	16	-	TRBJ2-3	CASSLTVGGNTDTQYF	TGTGCCAGTAGCCTCACTGTGGGGGGGAACACAGATACGCAGTATTTT
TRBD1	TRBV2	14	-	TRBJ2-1	CASSEGDRAYEQFF	TGTGCCAGCAGTGAAGGGGACAGGGCTTATGAGCAGTTCTTC
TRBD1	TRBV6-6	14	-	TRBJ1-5	CASSEGTANQPQHF	TGTGCCAGCAGCGAAGGGACAGCTAATCAGCCCCAGCATTTT
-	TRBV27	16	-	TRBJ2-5	CASSSYLTGNLETQYF	TGTGCCAGCAGTTCTTATCTCACAGGGAATTTGGAGACCCAGTACTTC
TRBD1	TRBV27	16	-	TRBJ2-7	CASRPYRGSSSYEQYF	TGTGCCAGCAGACCTTACAGGGGGAGTAGCTCCTACGAGCAGTACTTC
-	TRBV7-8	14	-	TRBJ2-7	CASSSGQFSYEQYF	TGTGCCAGCAGCTCAGGACAGTTCAGCTACGAGCAGTACTTC
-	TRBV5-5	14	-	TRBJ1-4	CASSLSGTNEKLFF	TGTGCCAGCAGCTTGTCAGGAACTAATGAAAAACTGTTTTTT
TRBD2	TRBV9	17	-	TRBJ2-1	CASSVGGSGGLYNEQFF	TGTGCCAGCAGCGTAGGTGGTAGCGGGGGGCTTTACAATGAGCAGTTCTTC
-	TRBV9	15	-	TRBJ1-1	CASSSRAGFSTEAFF	TGTGCCAGCAGCTCCCGAGCGGGATTTAGCACTGAAGCTTTCTTT
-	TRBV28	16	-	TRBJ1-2	CASSLGGGGPDYGYTF	TGTGCCAGCAGTTTGGGGGGGGGAGGTCCAGACTATGGCTACACCTTC
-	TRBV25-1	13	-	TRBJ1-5	CASSERGHQPQHF	TGTGCCAGCAGTGAGCGAGGTCATCAGCCCCAGCATTTT
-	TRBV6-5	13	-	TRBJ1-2	CASSLDINYGYTF	TGTGCCAGCAGTTTGGACATAAACTATGGCTACACCTTC
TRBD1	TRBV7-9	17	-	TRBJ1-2	CASSLSMTEGQPYGYTF	TGTGCCAGCAGCTTGTCGATGACTGAGGGACAGCCCTATGGCTACACCTTC
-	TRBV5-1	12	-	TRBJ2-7	CASSWGGREQYF	TGCGCCAGCAGCTGGGGGGGCCGCGAGCAGTACTTC
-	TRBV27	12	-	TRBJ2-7	CASSLGGHEQYF	TGTGCCAGCAGTTTAGGGGGCCACGAGCAGTACTTC
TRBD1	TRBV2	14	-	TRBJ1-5	CASTTGVGNQPQHF	TGTGCCAGCACTACAGGGGTGGGTAATCAGCCCCAGCATTTT
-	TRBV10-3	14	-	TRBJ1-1	CAISEGDLNTEAFF	TGTGCCATCAGTGAAGGCGACTTAAACACTGAAGCTTTCTTT
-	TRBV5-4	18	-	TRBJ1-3	CASSLGPLAGGSGNTIYF	TGTGCCAGCAGCTTGGGGCCGTTGGCGGGAGGCTCTGGAAACACCATATATTTT
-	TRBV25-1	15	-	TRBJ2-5	CASSESIGTLVTQYF	TGTGCCAGCAGTGAATCCATAGGGACTTTGGTGACCCAGTACTTC
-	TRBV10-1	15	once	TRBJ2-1	CASSETEGSYNEQFF	TGCGCCAGCAGTGAGACCGAGGGCTCCTACAATGAGCAGTTCTTC
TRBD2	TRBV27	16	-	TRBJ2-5	CASSPLGTSGRETQYF	TGTGCCAGCAGTCCACTTGGGACTAGCGGGAGAGAGACCCAGTACTTC
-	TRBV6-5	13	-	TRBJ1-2	CASTRHGGYGYTF	TGTGCCAGCACCAGACACGGGGGGTATGGCTACACCTTC
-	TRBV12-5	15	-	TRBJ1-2	CASGLVGEEYYGYTF	TGTGCTAGTGGTTTGGTTGGGGAGGAGTACTATGGCTACACCTTC
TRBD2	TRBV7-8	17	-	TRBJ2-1	CASSLAPWTSGHNEQFF	TGTGCCAGCAGCTTAGCTCCTTGGACTAGCGGGCACAATGAGCAGTTCTTC
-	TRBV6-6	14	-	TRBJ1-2	CASSYPPSARGYTF	TGTGCCAGCAGTTATCCCCCCAGTGCGAGGGGCTACACCTTC
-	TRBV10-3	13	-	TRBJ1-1	CAITTPGHRIAFF	TGTGCCATCACCACGCCGGGACACCGAATAGCTTTCTTT
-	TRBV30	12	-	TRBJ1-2	CAWSLHNGGYTF	TGTGCCTGGAGTTTACATAATGGTGGCTACACCTTC
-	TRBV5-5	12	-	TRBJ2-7	CASSLAGNEQYF	TGTGCCAGCAGCTTGGCAGGGAACGAGCAGTACTTC
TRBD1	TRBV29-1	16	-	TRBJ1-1	CSVEHMGQGEDTEAFF	TGCAGCGTTGAACATATGGGACAGGGGGAAGACACTGAAGCTTTCTTT
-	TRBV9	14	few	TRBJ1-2	CASSGATTNYGYTF	TGTGCCAGCAGCGGGGCGACTACTAACTATGGCTACACCTTC
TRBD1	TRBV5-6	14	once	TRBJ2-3	CASTQTGGFDTQYF	TGTGCCAGCACCCAGACAGGGGGCTTTGATACGCAGTATTTT
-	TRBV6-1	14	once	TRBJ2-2	CASMGQWGTGELFF	TGTGCCAGCATGGGACAATGGGGGACCGGGGAGCTGTTTTTT
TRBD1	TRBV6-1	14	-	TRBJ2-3	CASRPGQGTDTQYF	TGTGCCAGCAGGCCGGGACAGGGCACAGATACGCAGTATTTT
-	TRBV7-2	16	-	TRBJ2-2	CASSLIKGWRTGELFF	TGTGCCAGCAGCTTAATTAAGGGCTGGAGGACCGGGGAGCTGTTTTTT
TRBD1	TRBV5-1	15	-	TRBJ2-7	CASSIPGQLSYEQYF	TGCGCCAGCAGCATACCGGGACAGCTATCCTACGAGCAGTACTTC
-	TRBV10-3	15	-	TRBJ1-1	CAISEGIQGNTEAFF	TGTGCCATCAGTGAGGGGATACAGGGGAACACTGAAGCTTTCTTT
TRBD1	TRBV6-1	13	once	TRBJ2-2	CVTGAPNTGELFF	TGTGTTACAGGGGCGCCGAACACCGGGGAGCTGTTTTTT
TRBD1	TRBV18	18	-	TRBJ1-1	CASSPPATGGAMNTEAFF	TGTGCCAGCTCACCCCCGGCCACAGGGGGGGCCATGAACACTGAAGCTTTCTTT
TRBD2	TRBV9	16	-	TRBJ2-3	CASSVDPGGSTDTQYF	TGTGCCAGCAGCGTAGATCCGGGGGGAAGCACAGATACGCAGTATTTT
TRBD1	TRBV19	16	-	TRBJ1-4	CASSIGLQGGNEKLFF	TGTGCCAGTAGTATCGGCTTACAGGGGGGAAATGAAAAACTGTTTTTT
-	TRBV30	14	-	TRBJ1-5	CAWTPKGVEQPQHF	TGTGCCTGGACCCCAAAGGGGGTGGAACAGCCCCAGCATTTT
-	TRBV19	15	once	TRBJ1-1	CASKTLDSLNTEAFF	TGTGCCTCCAAAACCCTTGACAGCTTGAACACTGAAGCTTTCTTT
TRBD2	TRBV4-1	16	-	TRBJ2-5	CASSQVSSGGGETQYF	TGCGCCAGCAGCCAAGTCTCTAGCGGGGGAGGGGAGACCCAGTACTTC
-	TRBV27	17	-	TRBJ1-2	CASSLTDSPTGDYGYTF	TGTGCCAGCAGTTTAACGGACAGCCCGACTGGGGACTATGGCTACACCTTC
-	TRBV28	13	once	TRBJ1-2	CASSLSGVHGYTF	TGTGCCAGCAGTTTATCGGGGGTCCATGGCTACACCTTC